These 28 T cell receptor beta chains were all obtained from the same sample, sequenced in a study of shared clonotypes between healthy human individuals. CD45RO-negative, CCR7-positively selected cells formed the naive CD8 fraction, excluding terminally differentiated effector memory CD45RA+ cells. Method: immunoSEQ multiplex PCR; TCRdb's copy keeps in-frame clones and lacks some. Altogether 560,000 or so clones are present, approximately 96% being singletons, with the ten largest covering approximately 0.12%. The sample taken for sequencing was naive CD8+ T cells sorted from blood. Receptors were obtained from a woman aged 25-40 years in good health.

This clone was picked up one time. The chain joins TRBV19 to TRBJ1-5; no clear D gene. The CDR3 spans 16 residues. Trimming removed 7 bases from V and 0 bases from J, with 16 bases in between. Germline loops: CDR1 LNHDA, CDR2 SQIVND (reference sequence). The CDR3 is CASTSSSAPSNQPQHF. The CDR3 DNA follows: TGTGCCAGTACGTCGTCGTCGGCACCTAGCAATCAGCCCCAGCATTTT.

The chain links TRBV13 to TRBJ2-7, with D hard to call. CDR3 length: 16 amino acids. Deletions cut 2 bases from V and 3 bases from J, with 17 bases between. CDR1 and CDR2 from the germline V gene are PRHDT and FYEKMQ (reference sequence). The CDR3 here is CASSLFRRPTVYEQYF. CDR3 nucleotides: TGTGCCAGCAGCTTATTCCGCAGACCCACGGTCTACGAGCAGTACTTC.

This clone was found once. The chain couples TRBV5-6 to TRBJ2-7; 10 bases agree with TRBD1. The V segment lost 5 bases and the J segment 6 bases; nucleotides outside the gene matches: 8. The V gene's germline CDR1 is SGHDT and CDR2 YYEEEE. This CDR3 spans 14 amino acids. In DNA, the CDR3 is TGTGCCAGCAGTCCGGGACAGGGGACAGGCGAGCAGTACTTC. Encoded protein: CASSPGQGTGEQYF.

The CDR3 sequence is CASSETLADSYEQYF. The DNA of the CDR3 is TGTGCCAGCAGTGAAACACTAGCAGACTCCTACGAGCAGTACTTC. The gene calls are TRBV6-1 and TRBJ2-7; D might be TRBD2 (6 bases). Germline V gene sequence: CDR1 MNHNS, CDR2 SASEGT. V lost 2 bases, J lost 0 bases, and 11 bases lay in between. The CDR3 contains 15 residues.

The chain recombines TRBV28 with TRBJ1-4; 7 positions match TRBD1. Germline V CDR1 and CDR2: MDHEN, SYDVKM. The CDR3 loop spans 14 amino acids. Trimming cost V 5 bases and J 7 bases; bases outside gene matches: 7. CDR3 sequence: CASSAQGDSEKLFF. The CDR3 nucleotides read TGTGCCAGCAGTGCCCAGGGGGATTCTGAAAAACTGTTTTTT.

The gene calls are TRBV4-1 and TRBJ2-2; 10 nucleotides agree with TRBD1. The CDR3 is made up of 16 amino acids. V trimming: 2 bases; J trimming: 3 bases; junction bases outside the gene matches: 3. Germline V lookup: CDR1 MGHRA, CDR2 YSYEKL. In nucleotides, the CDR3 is TGCGCCAGCAGCCAATTGACAGGGGGCCACACCGGGGAGCTGTTTTTT. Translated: CASSQLTGGHTGELFF.

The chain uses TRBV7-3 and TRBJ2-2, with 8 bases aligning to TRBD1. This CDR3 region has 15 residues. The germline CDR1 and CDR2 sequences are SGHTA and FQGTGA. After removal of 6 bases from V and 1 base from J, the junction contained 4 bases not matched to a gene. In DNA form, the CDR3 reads TGTGCCAGCAGTTCGGGACAGGAGAACACCGGGGAGCTGTTTTTT. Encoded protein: CASSSGQENTGELFF.

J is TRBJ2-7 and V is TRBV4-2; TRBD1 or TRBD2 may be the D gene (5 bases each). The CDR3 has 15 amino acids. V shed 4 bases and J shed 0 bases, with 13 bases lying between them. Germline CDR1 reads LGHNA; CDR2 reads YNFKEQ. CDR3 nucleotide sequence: TGTGCCAGCAGCCCCGAGGGGTTAAGCTCCTACGAGCAGTACTTC. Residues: CASSPEGLSSYEQYF.

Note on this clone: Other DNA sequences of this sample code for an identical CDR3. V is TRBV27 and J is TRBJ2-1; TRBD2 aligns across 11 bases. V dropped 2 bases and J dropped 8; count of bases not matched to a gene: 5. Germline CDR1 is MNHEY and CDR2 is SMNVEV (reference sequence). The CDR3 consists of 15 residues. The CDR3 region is CASSLGTSGRDEQFF. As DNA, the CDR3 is TGTGCCAGCAGTTTAGGCACTAGCGGGAGAGATGAGCAGTTCTTC.

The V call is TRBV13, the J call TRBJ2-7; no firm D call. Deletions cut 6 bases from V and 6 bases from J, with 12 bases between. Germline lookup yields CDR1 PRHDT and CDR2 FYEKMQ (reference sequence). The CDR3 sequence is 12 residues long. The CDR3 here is CASSLVGGEQYF. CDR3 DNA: TGTGCCAGCAGTCTAGTGGGCGGCGAGCAGTACTTC.

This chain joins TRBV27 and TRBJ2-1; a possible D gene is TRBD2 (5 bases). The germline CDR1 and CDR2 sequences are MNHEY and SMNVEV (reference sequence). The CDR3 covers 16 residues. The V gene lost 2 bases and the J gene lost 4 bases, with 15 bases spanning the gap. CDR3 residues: CASSLDGVPLYNEQFF. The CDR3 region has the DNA TGTGCCAGCAGTTTAGACGGGGTCCCTTTATACAATGAGCAGTTCTTC.

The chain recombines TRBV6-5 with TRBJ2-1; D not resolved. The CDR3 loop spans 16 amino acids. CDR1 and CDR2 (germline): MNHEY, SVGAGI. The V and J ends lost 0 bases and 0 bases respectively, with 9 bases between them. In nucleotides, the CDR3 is TGTGCCAGCAGTTACTCGAGCCAGAACTCCTACAATGAGCAGTTCTTC. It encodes CASSYSSQNSYNEQFF.

In DNA form, the CDR3 reads TGTGCCAGCAGCCTGGGGGAGCCGCAGTATTTT. This translates into CASSLGEPQYF. The chain joins TRBV5-6 to TRBJ2-3; D is tentatively TRBD1 or TRBD2 (5 bases each). The CDR3 is 11 amino acids. Between the trimmed V and J ends, which lost 4 bases and 10 bases, there was a span of 10 bases. Germline assignment: CDR1 SGHDT and CDR2 YYEEEE. Full variable domain (rest looked up from reference TRBV5-6 and TRBJ2-3): DAGVTQSPTHLIKTRGQQVTLRCSPKSGHDTVSWYQQALGQGPQFIFQYYEEEERQRGNFPDRFSGHQFPNYSSELNVNALLLGDSALYLCASSLGEPQYFGPGTRLTVL.

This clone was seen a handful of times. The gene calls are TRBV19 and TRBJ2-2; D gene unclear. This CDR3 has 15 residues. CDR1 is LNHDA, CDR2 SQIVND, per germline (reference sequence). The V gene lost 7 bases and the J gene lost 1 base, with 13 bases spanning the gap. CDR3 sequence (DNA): TGTGCCAGTATGGCCACTCAGGAGAACACCGGGGAGCTGTTTTTT. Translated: CASMATQENTGELFF.

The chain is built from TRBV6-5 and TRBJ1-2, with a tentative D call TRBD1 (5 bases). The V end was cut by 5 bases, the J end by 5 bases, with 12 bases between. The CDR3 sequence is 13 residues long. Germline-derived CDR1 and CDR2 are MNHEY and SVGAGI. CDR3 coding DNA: TGTGCCAGCAGTACGGGAGGGGCTTATGGCTACACCTTC. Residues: CASSTGGAYGYTF.

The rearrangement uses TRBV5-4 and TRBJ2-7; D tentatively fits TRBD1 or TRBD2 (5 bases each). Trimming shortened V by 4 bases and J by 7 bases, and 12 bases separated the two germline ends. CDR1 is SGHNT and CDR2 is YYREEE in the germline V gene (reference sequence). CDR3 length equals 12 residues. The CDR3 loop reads CASSHGTEEQYF. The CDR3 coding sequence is TGTGCCAGCAGCCACGGGACGGAGGAGCAGTACTTC.

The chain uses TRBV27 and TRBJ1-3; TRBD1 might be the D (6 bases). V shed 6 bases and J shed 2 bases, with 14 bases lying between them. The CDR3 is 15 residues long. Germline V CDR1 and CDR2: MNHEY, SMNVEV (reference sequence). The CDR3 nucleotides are TGTGCCAGCAGCCCAGCGGGGGGCGCTGGAAACACCATATATTTT. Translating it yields CASSPAGGAGNTIYF.

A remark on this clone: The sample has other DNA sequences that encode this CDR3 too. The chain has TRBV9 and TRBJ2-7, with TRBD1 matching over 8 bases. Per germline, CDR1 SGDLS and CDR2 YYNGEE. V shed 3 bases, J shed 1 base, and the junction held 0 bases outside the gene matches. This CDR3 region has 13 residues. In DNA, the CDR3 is TGTGCCAGCAGCGGGACAGGGTCCTACGAGCAGTACTTC. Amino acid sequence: CASSGTGSYEQYF.

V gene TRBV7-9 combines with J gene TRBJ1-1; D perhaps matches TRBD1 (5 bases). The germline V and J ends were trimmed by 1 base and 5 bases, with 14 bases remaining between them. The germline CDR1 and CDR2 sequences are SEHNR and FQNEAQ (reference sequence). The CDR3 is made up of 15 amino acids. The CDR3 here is CASSLGRVGLTEAFF. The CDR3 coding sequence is TGTGCCAGCAGCTTAGGTAGAGTGGGGCTTACTGAAGCTTTCTTT. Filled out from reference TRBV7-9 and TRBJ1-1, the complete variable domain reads DTGVSQNPRHKITKRGQNVTFRCDPISEHNRLYWYRQTLGQGPEFLTYFQNEAQLEKSRLLSDRFSAERPKGSFSTLEIQRTEQGDSAMYLCASSLGRVGLTEAFFGQGTRLTVV.

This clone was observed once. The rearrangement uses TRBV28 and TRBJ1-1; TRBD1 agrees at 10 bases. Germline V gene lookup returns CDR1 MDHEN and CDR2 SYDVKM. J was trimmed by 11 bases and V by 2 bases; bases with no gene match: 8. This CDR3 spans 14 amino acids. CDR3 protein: CASSLPGTGVEAFF. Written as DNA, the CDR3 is TGTGCCAGCAGTTTACCCGGGACAGGGGTGGAGGCTTTCTTT. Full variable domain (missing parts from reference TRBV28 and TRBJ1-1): DVKVTQSSRYLVKRTGEKVFLECVQDMDHENMFWYRQDPGLGLRLIYFSYDVKMKEKGDIPEGYSVSREKKERFSLILESASTNQTSMYLCASSLPGTGVEAFFGQGTRLTVV.

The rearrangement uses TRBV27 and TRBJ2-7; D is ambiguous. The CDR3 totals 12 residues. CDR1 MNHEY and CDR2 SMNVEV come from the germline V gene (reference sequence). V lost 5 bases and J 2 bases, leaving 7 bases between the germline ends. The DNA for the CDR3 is TGTGCCAGCAGTAAAGGGCCCTACGAGCAGTACTTC. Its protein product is CASSKGPYEQYF.

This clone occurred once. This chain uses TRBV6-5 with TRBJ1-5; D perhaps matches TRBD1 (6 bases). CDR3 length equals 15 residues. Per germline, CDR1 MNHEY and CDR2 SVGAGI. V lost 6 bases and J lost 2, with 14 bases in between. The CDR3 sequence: CASSEQGKGNQPQHF. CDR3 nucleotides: TGTGCCAGCAGCGAACAGGGTAAGGGCAATCAGCCCCAGCATTTT.

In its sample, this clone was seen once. The CDR3 bases are TGTGCCAGTATGCAGCGGTACCCTGAAGCTTTCTTT. Its translation is CASMQRYPEAFF. The chain has TRBV19 and TRBJ1-1; D is uncertain. Germline assignment: CDR1 LNHDA and CDR2 SQIVND (reference sequence). This CDR3 contains 12 residues. Trimming removed 7 bases from V and 6 bases from J, with 12 bases in between. The full variable domain, its missing parts supplied by reference TRBV19 and TRBJ1-1, is DGGITQSPKYLFRKEGQNVTLSCEQNLNHDAMYWYRQDPGQGLRLIYYSQIVNDFQKGDIAEGYSVSREKKESFPLTVTSAQKNPTAFYLCASMQRYPEAFFGQGTRLTVV.

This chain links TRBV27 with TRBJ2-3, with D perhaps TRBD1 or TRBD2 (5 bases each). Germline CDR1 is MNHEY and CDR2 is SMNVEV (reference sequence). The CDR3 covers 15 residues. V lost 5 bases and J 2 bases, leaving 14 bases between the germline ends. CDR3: CASSEPGRHTDTQYF. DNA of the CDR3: TGTGCCAGCAGTGAACCGGGACGGCACACAGATACGCAGTATTTT.

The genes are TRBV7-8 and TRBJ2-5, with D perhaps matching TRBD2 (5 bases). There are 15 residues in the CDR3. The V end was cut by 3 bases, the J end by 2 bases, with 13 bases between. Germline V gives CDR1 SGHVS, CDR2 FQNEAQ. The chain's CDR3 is CASSFPADVQETQYF. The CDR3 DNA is TGTGCCAGCAGCTTTCCAGCGGACGTTCAAGAGACCCAGTACTTC. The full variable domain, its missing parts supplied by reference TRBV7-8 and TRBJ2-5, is GAGVSQSPRYKVAKRGQDVALRCDPISGHVSLFWYQQALGQGPEFLTYFQNEAQLDKSGLPSDRFFAERPEGSVSTLKIQRTQQEDSAVYLCASSFPADVQETQYFGPGTRLLVL.

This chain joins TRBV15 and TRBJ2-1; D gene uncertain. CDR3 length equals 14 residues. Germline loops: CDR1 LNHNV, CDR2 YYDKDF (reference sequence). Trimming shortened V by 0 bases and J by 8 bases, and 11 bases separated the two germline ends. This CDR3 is CATSREKESDEQFF. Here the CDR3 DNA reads TGTGCCACCAGCAGAGAAAAGGAGAGCGATGAGCAGTTCTTC.

The CDR3 sequence is CASSLASRDYEQYF. Written as DNA, the CDR3 is TGTGCCAGCAGCTTAGCGTCCAGGGACTACGAGCAGTACTTC. V gene TRBV7-8 combines with J gene TRBJ2-7; TRBD1 is a possible D gene (5 bases). The V and J ends lost 0 bases and 3 bases respectively, with 9 bases between them. The CDR3 totals 14 residues. The germline V gene has CDR1 SGHVS and CDR2 FQNEAQ.

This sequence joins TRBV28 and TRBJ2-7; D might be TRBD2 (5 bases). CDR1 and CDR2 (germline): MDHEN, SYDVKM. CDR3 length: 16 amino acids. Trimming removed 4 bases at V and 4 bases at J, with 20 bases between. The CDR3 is CASSSQVEGERYEQYF. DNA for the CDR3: TGTGCCAGCAGTTCCCAAGTCGAGGGAGAGAGGTACGAGCAGTACTTC.